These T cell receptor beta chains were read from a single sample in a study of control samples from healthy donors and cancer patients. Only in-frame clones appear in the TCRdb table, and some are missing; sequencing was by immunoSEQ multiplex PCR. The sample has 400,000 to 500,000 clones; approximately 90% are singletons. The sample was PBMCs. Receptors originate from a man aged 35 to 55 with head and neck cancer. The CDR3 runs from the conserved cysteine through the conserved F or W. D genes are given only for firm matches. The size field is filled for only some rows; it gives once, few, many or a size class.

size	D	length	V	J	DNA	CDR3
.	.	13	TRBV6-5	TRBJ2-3	TGTGCCAGCATAAGGCGGCCCACAGATACGCAGTATTTT	CASIRRPTDTQYF
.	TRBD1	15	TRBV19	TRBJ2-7	TGTGCCAGTAGTATCTCGGGACAGCACTCCTACGAGCAGTACTTC	CASSISGQHSYEQYF
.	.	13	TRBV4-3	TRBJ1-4	TGCGCCAGCAGCCGAGGGATTAATGAAAAACTGTTTTTT	CASSRGINEKLFF
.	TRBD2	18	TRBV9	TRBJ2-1	TGTGCCAGCAGCGTAGTTGAAGTGGGGCGGGGGACCTACAATGAGCAGTTCTTC	CASSVVEVGRGTYNEQFF
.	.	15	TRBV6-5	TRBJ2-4	TGTGCCAGCACCCCCCGTGATAAGGGGGGAAACATTCAGTACTTC	CASTPRDKGGNIQYF
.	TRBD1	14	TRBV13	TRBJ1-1	TGTGCCAGCAGCGATAAACAGGGGGCGACTGAAGCTTTCTTT	CASSDKQGATEAFF
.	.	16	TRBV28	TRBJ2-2	TGTGCCAGCAGTTTATTAGGGGCCGTGAACACCGGGGAGCTGTTTTTT	CASSLLGAVNTGELFF
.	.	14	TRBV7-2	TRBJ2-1	TGTGCCAGCAGCTTAGCCAGGGGCTACAATGAGCAGTTCTTC	CASSLARGYNEQFF
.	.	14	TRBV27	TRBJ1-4	TGTGCCAGCACCTGGGGGACCATAGGTGAAAAACTGTTTTTT	CASTWGTIGEKLFF
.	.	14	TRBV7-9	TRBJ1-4	TGTGCCAGCAGCTTAGAGGCCAATTCTGAAAAACTGTTTTTT	CASSLEANSEKLFF
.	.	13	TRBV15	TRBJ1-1	TGTGCCACCAGCATGGAACAGAACACTGAAGCTTTCTTT	CATSMEQNTEAFF
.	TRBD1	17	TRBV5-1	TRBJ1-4	TGCGCCAGCAGCTTGAGCGGGACAGGGGCAACTAATGAAAAACTGTTTTTT	CASSLSGTGATNEKLFF
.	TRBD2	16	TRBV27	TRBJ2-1	TGTGCCAGCAGTTTAGATCGCGGGAGGGTTAACAATGAGCAGTTCTTC	CASSLDRGRVNNEQFF
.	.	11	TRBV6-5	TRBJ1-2	TGTGCCAGCGGGGAGGGCTATGGCTACACCTTC	CASGEGYGYTF
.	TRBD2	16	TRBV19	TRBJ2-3	TGTGCCAGTAGTATAGATGGTCTAGCGGGAGTTTCAACGCAGTATTTT	CASSIDGLAGVSTQYF
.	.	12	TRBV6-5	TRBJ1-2	TGTGCCAGCACAACAGGGAACTATGGCTACACCTTC	CASTTGNYGYTF
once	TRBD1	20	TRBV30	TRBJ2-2	TGTGCCTGGAGTGTGAGGCTCTGGACAGGGGGCAACTCGTCGACCGGGGAGCTGTTTTTT	CAWSVRLWTGGNSSTGELFF
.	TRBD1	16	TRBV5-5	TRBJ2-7	TGTGCCAGCAGCCTTGAGACCGGGACAGGACTCTACGAGCAGTACTTC	CASSLETGTGLYEQYF
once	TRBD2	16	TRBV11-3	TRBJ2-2	TGTGCCAGCAGCCTGCTAGCGGGGGGGCGCACCGGGGAGCTGTTTTTT	CASSLLAGGRTGELFF
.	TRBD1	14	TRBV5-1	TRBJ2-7	TGCGCCAGCAGCCTGGGGGACAGGGGTTACGAGCAGTACTTC	CASSLGDRGYEQYF